The 14 T cell receptor beta chains below all came from one sample that was sequenced in a study of T cells expressing NK-cell markers. TCRdb reworked the 5' RACE reads into one entry per CDR3 protein, no DNA. The listing contains 120,000 to 150,000 distinct CDR3 sequences. The sequenced material came from blood T cells: a sorted CD56 or NKG2C T cell subset, CD4+ or CD8+ T cells, or bulk PBMC T cells (not recorded which). These receptors were taken from a man aged 18 to 35 in good health.

This chain links TRBV6-4 with TRBJ2-1; there is no DNA to check the TCRdb D call of TRBD2. CDR1 is MRHNA, CDR2 SNTAGT, per germline. This CDR3 is built from 18 residues. The CDR3 region is CASSDAFVSGRVNNEQFF.

The rearrangement uses TRBV5-1 and TRBJ2-2; TCRdb indicates TRBD1, and absent DNA this call remains unverified. In germline, CDR1 is SGHRS, CDR2 YFSETQ. CDR3 size: 16 residues. The CDR3: CASSPKQGQHSGELFF.

J is TRBJ2-7 and V is TRBV6-5; TCRdb's D gene call, TRBD2, goes unchecked for lack of DNA. Looked up from germline, CDR1 is MNHEY and CDR2 is SVGAGI. This CDR3 contains 12 residues. The CDR3 spells CASSYPSGEQYF.

The chain has TRBV5-1 and TRBJ2-1. The germline CDR1 and CDR2 sequences are SGHRS and YFSETQ. The CDR3 sequence is 11 residues long. This CDR3 reads CATREGNEQFF.

The rearrangement joins TRBV6-1 to TRBJ2-3; absent DNA, TCRdb's TRBD1 call cannot be checked. The CDR3 totals 13 residues. Germline CDR1 MNHNS, CDR2 SASEGT. CDR3: CASGRGSTDTQYF.

The chain uses TRBV14 and TRBJ2-1; TCRdb's D gene call, TRBD1, goes unchecked for lack of DNA. The CDR3 spans 14 residues. Germline V gene data show CDR1 as SGHDN and CDR2 as FVKESK. The chain's CDR3 is CASSEGTPYNEQFF.

The chain employs TRBV25-1 and TRBJ2-5; TCRdb picks TRBD2, but there is no DNA to check that call. This CDR3 has 15 amino acids. From germline, CDR1 is MGHDK and CDR2 SYGVNS. This chain's CDR3 is CASSEFGRAQETQYF.

The rearrangement uses TRBV6-5 and TRBJ2-3; TCRdb reports TRBD2, a call that lacks DNA to check it against. Germline V lookup: CDR1 MNHEY, CDR2 SVGAGI. The CDR3 is 16 residues long. The CDR3 here is CASSWTSGSSTDTQYF.

This chain uses TRBV24-1 with TRBJ2-5; TCRdb's D gene call, TRBD2, goes unchecked for lack of DNA. The germline gives CDR1 KGHDR, CDR2 SFDVKD. CDR3 length: 14 amino acids. CDR3 protein: CATSDLGDSETQYF.

The rearrangement joins TRBV28 to TRBJ2-3; TCRdb outputs TRBD2, but without DNA this stays unchecked. This CDR3 contains 16 residues. Germline CDR1 is MDHEN and CDR2 is SYDVKM. CDR3 sequence: CASTPWGTSDSDTQYF. Filled out from reference TRBV28 and TRBJ2-3, the complete variable domain reads DVKVTQSSRYLVKRTGEKVFLECVQDMDHENMFWYRQDPGLGLRLIYFSYDVKMKEKGDIPEGYSVSREKKERFSLILESASTNQTSMYLCASTPWGTSDSDTQYFGPGTRLTVL.

This chain links TRBV5-4 with TRBJ2-1; TCRdb designates TRBD1, a call that cannot be tested without DNA. The CDR3 consists of 14 residues. Germline CDR1 reads SGHNT; CDR2 reads YYREEE (reference sequence). This chain's CDR3 is CASQGTEAYNEQFF.

The V gene is TRBV7-6, the J gene TRBJ2-1; TCRdb's assignment of TRBD1 cannot be checked, as there is no DNA. This CDR3 contains 17 residues. The V gene's germline CDR1 is SGHVS and CDR2 FNYEAQ. CDR3 protein: CASSLNFASGPGGEQFF.

The chain employs TRBV11-1 and TRBJ1-3; TCRdb designates TRBD1, a call that cannot be tested without DNA. This CDR3 is 18 amino acids long. Germline values: CDR1 SGHAT, CDR2 FQDESV (reference sequence). This chain's CDR3 is CASSLPVTDRDDGNTIYF. Variable domain in full (rest from reference TRBV11-1 and TRBJ1-3): EAEVAQSPRYKITEKSQAVAFWCDPISGHATLYWYRQILGQGPELLVQFQDESVVDDSQLPKDRFSAERLKGVDSTLKIQPAELGDSAMYLCASSLPVTDRDDGNTIYFGEGSWLTVV.

The chain carries TRBV7-9 and TRBJ2-1; TCRdb lists TRBD2, though no DNA is available to test this call. CDR1 is SEHNR, CDR2 FQNEAQ, per germline (reference sequence). This CDR3 region has 15 residues. The CDR3 here is CASSLTSGFYNEQFF.